The rows below give T cell receptor beta chains drawn from one sample of a study of identical twins. TCRdb processed the 5' RACE reads anew with MiXCR; each CDR3 protein has one entry. The sample holds 450,000 to 600,000 distinct CDR3 sequences, 20% to 25% seen once. The sample was also linked to a second study, of yellow fever vaccine responses in identical twins.

Sequencing was carried out using CD4+ T cells sorted from blood. These receptors all stem from a young woman in good health. Each CDR3 is given with its conserved first and last residue. D genes are given only for firm matches. Rows may omit the clone size; those that give it use once, few, many or a size class.

j_call d_call clone_size v_call cdr3_nt cdr3_aa
TRBJ2-7 NA NA TRBV10-3 TGTGCCATCATGGAAGAGGGAGGCACCGAGCAGTACTTC CAIMEEGGTEQYF
TRBJ2-1 TRBD1 NA TRBV5-1 TGCGCCAGCAGCGCCGGTGGCAGGGGGCTCAATGAGCAGTTCTTC CASSAGGRGLNEQFF
TRBJ2-1 TRBD1 NA TRBV5-1 TGCGCCAGCAGCCGTCAGGGACCCGGGACAGGCCACAATGAGCAGTTCTTC CASSRQGPGTGHNEQFF
TRBJ2-7 NA few TRBV28 TGTGCCAGTACCGTGGATAGAGGCTACGAGCAGTACTTC CASTVDRGYEQYF
TRBJ2-3 NA NA TRBV28 TGTGCCAGCAGTTTCGGAGCCGGAACAGATACGCAGTATTTT CASSFGAGTDTQYF
TRBJ2-7 TRBD2 few TRBV11-3 TGTGCCAGCAGCTTAGGAACGGGACTAGCGGGGTACGAGCAGTACTTC CASSLGTGLAGYEQYF
TRBJ1-2 NA NA TRBV12-3/TRBV12-4 TGTGCCAGCAGTTTAGAGATACTGAACTATGGCTACACCTTC CASSLEILNYGYTF
TRBJ2-1 TRBD1 NA TRBV5-1 TGCGCCAGCAGCTCAGGGGGTATTAATGAGCAGTTCTTC CASSSGGINEQFF
TRBJ1-4 TRBD1 few TRBV7-2 TGTGCCAGCAGGACCGGACAGGCAACTAATGAAAAACTGTTTTTT CASRTGQATNEKLFF
TRBJ2-1 TRBD1 NA TRBV5-1 TGCGCCAGCAGCCCACAGGGGTCAAACTACAATGAGCAGTTCTTC CASSPQGSNYNEQFF
TRBJ2-7 TRBD1 NA TRBV11-2 TGTGCCAGCAGCTTCGGGACAGGGCCCTCCGAGCAGTACTTC CASSFGTGPSEQYF
TRBJ1-3 NA few TRBV28 TGTGCCAGCCGGGACACAAAGACTGGAAACACCATATATTTT CASRDTKTGNTIYF
TRBJ2-1 TRBD2 few TRBV5-1 TGCGCCAGCAGCTTTCGGGGGGGTCCGAATGAGCAGTTCTTC CASSFRGGPNEQFF
TRBJ2-1 TRBD2 few TRBV20-1 TGCAGTGCTACTCTAGCGGGAGGCTACAATGAGCAGTTCTTC CSATLAGGYNEQFF
TRBJ2-5 NA NA TRBV28 TGTGCCAGCAGTACCCTGGGGACGGGAGAGACCCAGTACTTC CASSTLGTGETQYF
TRBJ2-1 NA NA TRBV29-1 TGCAGCGATACCCAGGGATATGAGCAGTTCTTC CSDTQGYEQFF
TRBJ2-1 NA many TRBV24-1 TGTGCCACCAGTGATTTGGGCGATGAGCAGTTCTTC CATSDLGDEQFF
TRBJ2-1 NA few TRBV10-2 TGCGCCAGCAGTGAGTCGCCTTCGGGGGAGCAGTTCTTC CASSESPSGEQFF
TRBJ1-1 NA NA TRBV24-1 TGTGCCACCAGTGATAAGGCATCGAGGAGCGGTGAAGCTTTCTTT CATSDKASRSGEAFF
TRBJ2-1 TRBD2 few TRBV12-3/TRBV12-4 TGTGCCAGCAGCGGGACTAGCGGGGGGCGGGCTGAGTTCTTC CASSGTSGGRAEFF
TRBJ1-6 NA NA TRBV7-8 TGTGCCAGCAGCTTAGTTCCTAGGGCGGGGGTCGGTTCACCCCTCCACTTT CASSLVPRAGVGSPLHF
TRBJ2-1 NA few TRBV15 TGTGCCACCAGCAGAGCCGCCGTGGGGTTGAGGTACAATGAGCAGTTCTTC CATSRAAVGLRYNEQFF
TRBJ2-3 NA NA TRBV24-1 TGTGCCACCAGTGATCCCGGGGTTGGGGGAGGAGATACGCAGTATTTT CATSDPGVGGGDTQYF
TRBJ2-7 TRBD2 few TRBV5-5 TGTGCCAGCAGCTTTGCGGGAGTACGCTCTGACGAGCAGTACTTC CASSFAGVRSDEQYF
TRBJ2-1 TRBD1 many TRBV29-1 TGCAGCGTTGCCAGGGGGAACAATGAGCAGTTCTTC CSVARGNNEQFF
TRBJ2-7 NA many TRBV7-2 TGTGCCAGCAGCTTAGTTTTTAGTAGCGGCTACGAGCAGTACTTC CASSLVFSSGYEQYF
TRBJ2-7 NA NA TRBV6-1 TGTGCCAGCATGGGGGCCGGATACGAGCAGTACTTC CASMGAGYEQYF
TRBJ2-7 TRBD1 few TRBV12-3/TRBV12-4 TGTGCCAGCAGTTTAAGACCCGGACAGGGGGCCTACGAGCAGTACTTC CASSLRPGQGAYEQYF
TRBJ1-1 NA NA TRBV6-5 TGTGCCAGCAGTTACGATCCATTCCTAAAGGGCACTGAAGCTTTCTTT CASSYDPFLKGTEAFF
TRBJ2-7 TRBD1 few TRBV20-1 TGCAGTGCTAGGACAGGGGCAGGGTACGAGCAGTACTTC CSARTGAGYEQYF
TRBJ2-4 NA few TRBV5-6 TGTGCCAGCAGCTTGCGGGTTGGGCTAGCCAAAAACATTCAGTACTTC CASSLRVGLAKNIQYF
TRBJ1-2 NA NA TRBV5-1 TGCGCCAGCAGCTTTGGTGCGACGGGAGGATATGGCTACACCTTC CASSFGATGGYGYTF
TRBJ2-1 NA NA TRBV15 TGTGCCACCAGCAGAGAGAAGGCACTAGCAGGGTACAATGAGCAGTTCTTC CATSREKALAGYNEQFF
TRBJ1-1 TRBD1 few TRBV20-1 TGCAGTGCTCCCGCCTCGGGACAGGGCGTCATGAACACTGAAGCTTTCTTT CSAPASGQGVMNTEAFF
TRBJ1-6 NA few TRBV6-4 TGTGCCAGCAGTGATCTGAATTCACCCCTCCACTTT CASSDLNSPLHF
TRBJ2-7 TRBD2 NA TRBV20-1 TGCAGTGCTGTTAGCGGGAGCTCCTACGAGCAGTACTTC CSAVSGSSYEQYF
TRBJ2-7 NA few TRBV7-9 TGTGCCAGCAGGCCCGAGGACCTCTCCTACGAGCAGTACTTC CASRPEDLSYEQYF
TRBJ2-3 TRBD2 few TRBV12-3/TRBV12-4 TGTGCCAGCAGTCCCTACCTAGCGGGTGGCACAGATACGCAGTATTTT CASSPYLAGGTDTQYF
TRBJ2-5 NA few TRBV24-1 TGTGCCACCAGTGATCCGGGGCATCAAGAGACCCAGTACTTC CATSDPGHQETQYF
TRBJ2-6 NA NA TRBV7-2 TGCGCCAGTACCGATTCGGTCGGGGCCAACGTCCTGACTTTC CASTDSVGANVLTF
TRBJ1-5 NA NA TRBV10-3 TGTGCCATCAGTCCGACAGCGGATAGCAATCAGCCCCAGCATTTT CAISPTADSNQPQHF
TRBJ2-3 NA NA TRBV7-9 TGTGCCAGCAGAATAGGAGGCGGCACAGATACGCAGTATTTT CASRIGGGTDTQYF
TRBJ1-1 NA NA TRBV19 TGTGCCAGTAGTATATTCGGCACTTCCCGCGGGTACAGGGTACCTGAAGCTTTCTTT CASSIFGTSRGYRVPEAFF
TRBJ2-1 NA NA TRBV7-3 TGTGCCAGCAGCTTGGCTCACAGCAATGAGCAGTTCTTC CASSLAHSNEQFF
TRBJ2-7 NA NA TRBV18 TGTGCCAGCTCACCTTCATCTGGGTATGAGCAGTACTTC CASSPSSGYEQYF
TRBJ1-1 NA few TRBV6-5 TGTGCCACCCGGTACTTGGTAGAAGCTTTCTTT CATRYLVEAFF
TRBJ2-1 NA NA TRBV29-1 TGCAGCGTTGAGAGGGAGATGGGTAATGAGCAGTTCTTC CSVEREMGNEQFF
TRBJ2-7 NA few TRBV7-9 TGTGCCAGCAGCCCGGGGACGCATTACGAGCAGTACTTC CASSPGTHYEQYF
TRBJ2-2 NA few TRBV12-3/TRBV12-4 TGTGCCAGCAGTTTTACGGGAGTGCGGGCCGGGGAGCTGTTTTTT CASSFTGVRAGELFF
TRBJ2-2 NA few TRBV7-9 TGTGCCAGCAGCTTAATCGACGGCACCGGGGAGCTGTTTTTT CASSLIDGTGELFF
TRBJ2-3 NA NA TRBV11-3 TGTGCCAGCTCAAGCTCACCTCTTTCAACAGATACGCAGTATTTT CASSSSPLSTDTQYF
TRBJ2-7 NA few TRBV12-3/TRBV12-4 TGTGCCAGCAGTCCCCAGAGAACCTACGAGCAGTACTTC CASSPQRTYEQYF
TRBJ2-7 TRBD1 few TRBV12-3/TRBV12-4 TGTGCCAGCAGCCTTAGACAGGGGGCCTACGAGCAGTACTTC CASSLRQGAYEQYF
TRBJ1-1 NA NA TRBV18 TGTGCCAGCTCACCGACCCGGGGGGCGAACACTGAAGCTTTCTTT CASSPTRGANTEAFF
TRBJ1-6 NA few TRBV20-1 TGCAGGCGGGGTAATCTTAATTCACCCCTCCACTTT CRRGNLNSPLHF
TRBJ1-2 NA NA TRBV12-3/TRBV12-4 TGTGCCAGCGGCGGACTTGGCTATGGCTACACCTTC CASGGLGYGYTF
TRBJ2-3 NA NA TRBV20-1 TGCAGTGCTGCGAAGGGGATCGGGGCAGATACGCAGTATTTT CSAAKGIGADTQYF
TRBJ1-5 TRBD1 NA TRBV12-3/TRBV12-4 TGTGCCAGCAGTTTGAGGACAGGGAATCAGCCCCAGCATTTT CASSLRTGNQPQHF
TRBJ1-5 NA NA TRBV12-3/TRBV12-4 TGTGCCAGTCGCTGGGGTAATCAGCCCCAGCATTTT CASRWGNQPQHF